Following are 31 T cell receptor beta chains from one sample sequenced in a study of blood T cell repertoires in COVID-19. The assay was immunoSEQ multiplex PCR, and TCRdb's table has in-frame clones only and misses some. The repertoire holds approximately 97,000 clones, with over 70% as singletons. Material for sequencing was peripheral blood. The receptors derive from a man aged 60-69 years with acute or convalescent COVID-19.

This clone appeared many times. This chain connects TRBV7-2 to TRBJ1-1; D unresolved. CDR1 SGHTA and CDR2 FQGNSA come from the germline V gene. The CDR3 spans 15 residues. The V gene lost 5 bases and the J gene lost 4 bases, with 17 bases spanning the gap. The CDR3 protein is CASSLRRRASTEAFF. In nucleotides, the CDR3 is TGTGCCAGCAGCCTTCGACGGAGGGCGTCCACTGAAGCTTTCTTT.

This rearrangement joins TRBV29-1 to TRBJ1-2; the D gene is possibly TRBD1 (6 bases). In germline, CDR1 is SQVTM, CDR2 ANQGSEA. V shed 4 bases and J shed 8 bases, with 14 bases lying between them. CDR3 size: 12 residues. Here the CDR3 reads CSVVGGALGYTF. The CDR3, as DNA: TGCAGCGTTGTTGGGGGGGCGCTGGGCTACACCTTC.

The chain has TRBV6-5 and TRBJ1-1, with D perhaps TRBD1 (5 bases). The germline gives CDR1 MNHEY, CDR2 SVGAGI. V lost 6 bases and J 1 base, leaving 12 bases between the germline ends. The CDR3 is made up of 14 amino acids. The CDR3 DNA is TGTGCCAGCAGCCGGAGCGACAGGAACACTGAAGCTTTCTTT. It yields the protein CASSRSDRNTEAFF.

The chain uses TRBV20-1 and TRBJ2-7; 11 positions match TRBD2. The germline V gene has CDR1 DFQATT and CDR2 SNEGSKA (reference sequence). V trimming: 3 bases; J trimming: 5 bases; junction bases outside the gene matches: 9. There are 15 residues in the CDR3. The chain's CDR3 is CSASNYLAGGDEQYF. CDR3 nucleotide sequence: TGCAGTGCTAGTAATTATCTAGCGGGAGGCGACGAGCAGTACTTC.

The chain is built from TRBV6-1 and TRBJ2-1; 7 bases align to TRBD1. The V gene end was trimmed by 1 base and the J gene end by 7 bases; junction bases not matched to a gene: 16. The CDR3 is 18 amino acids. Germline values: CDR1 MNHNS, CDR2 SASEGT. The CDR3 region is CASSEGGTERYGVNEQFF. The CDR3 nucleotides are TGTGCCAGCAGTGAAGGAGGGACAGAAAGGTACGGGGTGAATGAGCAGTTCTTC.

This chain connects TRBV2 to TRBJ1-6, with 9 positions matching TRBD1. J lost 9 bases, V lost 5 bases, and 11 bases had no gene match. Germline-derived CDR1 and CDR2 are SNHLY and FYNNEI. The CDR3 has 16 amino acids. CDR3 nucleotide sequence: TGTGCCAGCAGTCCAAAACAGGGGGCGCGGAGTTCACCCCTCCACTTT. Protein sequence: CASSPKQGARSSPLHF.

This clone was seen just once. This sequence joins TRBV6-2 or TRBV6-3 and TRBJ2-5; 10 nucleotides match TRBD2. Looked up from germline, CDR1 is MNHEY and CDR2 is SVGEGT. The CDR3 totals 17 residues. With V trimmed by 0 bases and J by 2 bases, 6 bases remained unmatched. The CDR3 here is CASSYSTSGSIQETQYF. The CDR3 DNA is TGTGCCAGCAGTTACTCGACTAGCGGGTCGATACAAGAGACCCAGTACTTC.

The V call is TRBV6-2 or TRBV6-3, the J call TRBJ2-7; D is possibly TRBD2 (5 bases). The CDR3 loop spans 14 amino acids. The germline CDR1 and CDR2 sequences are MNHEY and SVGEGT. Trimming cost V 2 bases and J 2 bases, with 10 bases left between them. CDR3 sequence (DNA): TGTGCCAGCAGTTACATAGGAGGAACCTACGAGCAGTACTTC. This gives the protein CASSYIGGTYEQYF.

The chain is built from TRBV7-3 and TRBJ2-6, with D unresolved. The CDR3 is 16 residues long. Germline V gives CDR1 SGHTA, CDR2 FQGTGA. The ends were cut back, 4 bases at V and 0 bases at J, with 10 bases in the middle. The CDR3 DNA follows: TGTGCCAGCAGCTCTCTAATGCGCTCTGGGGCCAACGTCCTGACTTTC. Translated: CASSSLMRSGANVLTF.

V and J are TRBV11-3 and TRBJ2-2; TRBD2 aligns across 10 bases. This CDR3 region has 18 residues. Per germline, CDR1 SGHNT and CDR2 YENEEA. Trimming at V came to 1 base and at J to 5 bases, leaving 10 bases not matched to a gene. CDR3 region: CASSLAGSSGRGTGELFF. As DNA, the CDR3 is TGTGCCAGCAGCTTAGCTGGTTCTAGCGGGAGAGGTACCGGGGAGCTGTTTTTT. Full variable domain (outside the CDR3, taken from reference TRBV11-3 and TRBJ2-2): EAGVVQSPRYKIIEKKQPVAFWCNPISGHNTLYWYLQNLGQGPELLIRYENEEAVDDSQLPKDRFSAERLKGVDSTLKIQPAELGDSAVYLCASSLAGSSGRGTGELFFGEGSRLTVL.

The sample holds a few counts of this clone. The J gene is TRBJ2-7, the V gene TRBV29-1; no clear D gene. Germline CDR1 SQVTM, CDR2 ANQGSEA. This CDR3 contains 13 residues. Trimming removed 6 bases at V and 2 bases at J, with 14 bases between. The CDR3 sequence is CSVEIADPYEQYF. The CDR3 region has the DNA TGCAGCGTGGAGATAGCTGACCCCTACGAGCAGTACTTC.

The chain has TRBV19 and TRBJ2-7; 10 bases are a match to TRBD2. Germline values: CDR1 LNHDA, CDR2 SQIVND (reference sequence). Unmatched junction bases numbered 17, after V lost 1 base and J lost 2 bases. This CDR3 is built from 20 residues. CDR3 loop: CASSIAQPASGRRIPYEQYF. The CDR3 DNA reads as TGTGCCAGTAGTATAGCCCAGCCGGCTAGCGGGAGACGAATACCCTACGAGCAGTACTTC.

A remark on this clone: Other DNA variants within this sample encode the same CDR3. The chain joins TRBV4-1 to TRBJ1-5; 7 bases agree with TRBD1. The germline V gene encodes CDR1 MGHRA and CDR2 YSYEKL. The CDR3 loop spans 15 amino acids. V was pared by 0 bases and J by 7 bases, with 6 bases of the junction left unmatched. The CDR3 here is CASSQDGQVNQPQHF. The CDR3 nucleotides read TGCGCCAGCAGCCAAGACGGACAGGTTAACCAGCCCCAGCATTTT.

V is TRBV4-3 and J is TRBJ1-5; D is ambiguous. Germline V gene sequence: CDR1 LGHNA, CDR2 YSLEER. The CDR3 spans 14 residues. V lost 0 bases to trimming and J lost 7 bases, with 10 bases between them. The CDR3 bases are TGCGCCAGCAGCCAAGATCCTGCGGTGCAGCCCCAGCATTTT. Its translation is CASSQDPAVQPQHF.

The chain employs TRBV6-5 and TRBJ2-7, with 7 bases identical to TRBD2. This CDR3 comprises 16 residues. From germline, CDR1 is MNHEY and CDR2 SVGAGI. V shed 0 bases and J 0 bases; nucleotides not matched to a gene: 5. This CDR3 reads CASSYSRLAASYEQYF. CDR3 DNA: TGTGCCAGCAGTTACTCGAGGCTAGCGGCCTCCTACGAGCAGTACTTC.

The rearrangement links TRBV30 to TRBJ2-7; D gene unclear. Per the germline V gene, CDR1 is GTSNPN and CDR2 is SVGIG (reference sequence). CDR3 length equals 13 residues. V was pared by 0 bases and J by 4 bases, with 10 bases between. The CDR3 here is CAWSVNSGYEQYF. The CDR3 bases are TGTGCCTGGAGTGTAAACAGTGGGTACGAGCAGTACTTC.

This clone was seen more than once but under ten times. This chain joins TRBV29-1 and TRBJ1-5, with 11 bases fitting TRBD1. This CDR3 has 12 residues. Germline-derived CDR1 and CDR2 are SQVTM and ANQGSEA. Trimming removed 8 bases from V and 11 bases from J; junction bases left unmatched: 8. The CDR3 sequence is CSYRTGGMAQHF. CDR3 coding DNA: TGCAGCTACCGGACAGGGGGCATGGCCCAGCATTTT.

This chain connects TRBV10-3 to TRBJ2-5, with 9 bases that match TRBD2. Trimming removed 4 bases from V and 3 bases from J; junction bases left unmatched: 6. Germline CDR1 ENHRY, CDR2 SYGVKD. The CDR3 extends over 15 amino acids. The CDR3 coding sequence is TGTGCCATCAGTGGCGGGTCTAGCGGGAAAGAGACCCAGTACTTC. Translation gives CAISGGSSGKETQYF.

This rearrangement joins TRBV30 to TRBJ1-2; 7 nucleotides line up with TRBD1. From germline, CDR1 is GTSNPN and CDR2 SVGIG (reference sequence). CDR3 length: 13 residues. The V segment lost 4 bases and the J segment 7 bases; nucleotides outside the gene matches: 9. This chain's CDR3 is CAWMGDRYSGYTF. The CDR3 bases are TGTGCCTGGATGGGGGACAGATATTCTGGCTACACCTTC.

The chain has TRBV6-5 and TRBJ2-7; D is possibly TRBD1 (6 bases). Germline V gene sequence: CDR1 MNHEY, CDR2 SVGAGI. The CDR3 runs 14 residues. V dropped 6 bases and J dropped 4 bases, with 16 bases sitting between them. CDR3 amino acids: CASRLQGPGYEQYF. Written as DNA, the CDR3 is TGTGCCAGCAGACTTCAGGGGCCGGGTTACGAGCAGTACTTC.

This chain uses TRBV2 with TRBJ2-3; D is perhaps TRBD1 (5 bases). The CDR3 is 14 residues long. V lost 1 base and J 2 bases, leaving 7 bases between the germline ends. Germline V CDR1 and CDR2: SNHLY, FYNNEI. CDR3 sequence (DNA): TGTGCCAGCAGTGAAGGACAGTACACAGATACGCAGTATTTT. This sequence encodes CASSEGQYTDTQYF.

This clone was detected only a few times. V and J are TRBV7-8 and TRBJ1-2, with 8 bases matching TRBD1. The CDR3 totals 13 residues. CDR1 and CDR2 (germline): SGHVS, FQNEAQ. V trimming: 5 bases; J trimming: 4 bases; junction bases outside the gene matches: 3. The CDR3 loop reads CASSVGQAYGYTF. CDR3 nucleotide sequence: TGTGCCAGCAGCGTGGGACAGGCCTATGGCTACACCTTC.

The genes are TRBV20-1 and TRBJ2-7, with 7 bases that match TRBD1. Germline V gene sequence: CDR1 DFQATT, CDR2 SNEGSKA (reference sequence). This CDR3 has 11 amino acids. J was trimmed by 6 bases and V by 6 bases; bases with no gene match: 5. The CDR3 DNA sequence: TGCAGTGCCCCGACAGGGAGCGAGCAGTACTTC. It translates to CSAPTGSEQYF.

The chain is built from TRBV15 and TRBJ2-7, with no clear D. V lost 1 base and J lost 3, with 7 bases in between. CDR1 and CDR2 from the germline V gene are LNHNV and YYDKDF (reference sequence). The CDR3 has 13 residues. CDR3 DNA: TGTGCCACCAGCAGAGTGCCAGGCTACGAGCAGTACTTC. Protein sequence: CATSRVPGYEQYF.

The chain recombines TRBV6-2 or TRBV6-3 with TRBJ2-7, with no clear D. Germline values: CDR1 MNHEY, CDR2 SVGEGT. The V gene lost 5 bases and the J gene lost 7 bases, with 21 bases spanning the gap. The CDR3 covers 15 residues. The chain's CDR3 is CASSETWSGLGEQYF. DNA for the CDR3: TGTGCCAGCAGTGAGACTTGGTCTGGATTAGGTGAGCAGTACTTC.

The genes are TRBV7-2 and TRBJ1-6; 7 bases are a match to TRBD1. The germline gives CDR1 SGHTA, CDR2 FQGNSA. The CDR3 runs 16 residues. V was pared by 6 bases and J by 3 bases, with 8 bases of the junction left unmatched. The CDR3 loop reads CASSFNRGLYNSPLHF. DNA of the CDR3: TGTGCCAGCAGTTTCAACAGGGGCCTCTATAATTCACCCCTCCACTTT.

The chain joins TRBV7-8 to TRBJ2-3; 10 bases map to TRBD2. Germline values: CDR1 SGHVS, CDR2 FQNEAQ. V lost 1 base, J lost 5 bases, and 3 bases stayed unmatched. This CDR3 comprises 15 residues. Written as DNA, the CDR3 is TGTGCCAGCAGCTTAGGAGGGACTAGCGTAGATACGCAGTATTTT. The encoded protein is CASSLGGTSVDTQYF.

This clone appeared once. This chain joins TRBV12-3 or TRBV12-4 and TRBJ1-6, with D possibly being TRBD1 (5 bases). Trimming pared 4 bases from V and 10 bases from J, leaving 11 bases between. The CDR3 sequence is 13 residues long. The CDR3 sequence is CASSSGGRSPLHF. Written as DNA, the CDR3 is TGTGCCAGCAGTTCGGGGGGACGGTCACCCCTCCACTTT.

The gene calls are TRBV28 and TRBJ2-5; possibly TRBD1 for D (6 bases). Trimming removed 2 bases from V and 3 bases from J, with 13 bases in between. The CDR3 has 15 amino acids. Germline values: CDR1 MDHEN, CDR2 SYDVKM. CDR3 sequence reads: CASSLLMDRKETQYF. The CDR3 bases are TGTGCCAGCAGTTTACTCATGGACAGAAAAGAGACCCAGTACTTC.

This clone was seen a handful of times. The chain combines TRBV12-3 or TRBV12-4 with TRBJ1-1; TRBD1 might be the D (6 bases). The CDR3 consists of 13 residues. Trimming shortened V by 6 bases and J by 5 bases, and 13 bases separated the two germline ends. The CDR3 reads CASRPQGRTEAFF. The CDR3 DNA reads TGTGCCAGCAGGCCACAGGGTAGGACTGAAGCTTTCTTT.

CDR3 sequence (DNA): TGTGCCTGGAGTGTAGGGAGCGGGGGGACCCCGTATTTT. As protein: CAWSVGSGGTPYF. V and J are TRBV30 and TRBJ2-3, with 9 bases matching TRBD2. The CDR3 has 13 residues. Germline CDR1 and CDR2: GTSNPN and SVGIG (reference sequence). The J segment lost 14 bases and the V segment lost 0 bases, leaving 9 bases of the junction unmatched.